This T cell receptor beta chain appears in the sequencing data of a study of cytomegalovirus exposure and HLA in healthy donors. Study-level background: A preliminary data release comprised 80 million or so unique TCRs obtained from HLA-typed donors.

The CDR3 covers 13 residues. Trimming stripped 5 bases from V and 2 bases from J, with 9 bases between. Germline V gene sequence: CDR1 MGHDK, CDR2 SYGVNS. Primers for the PCR totalled 60 Vbeta and 13 Jbeta. The data were produced by immunoSEQ multiplex PCR, yet TCRdb's version contains in-frame clones alone and is incomplete. The table for this sample gives about 130,000 clones. This rearrangement joins TRBV25-1 to TRBJ1-2; TRBD1 is a possible D gene (5 bases). The sample consisted of PBMCs. The TCR sequence derives from a woman aged 40 to 50 in good health and CMV-seropositive. CDR3 loop: CASSHAGNYGYTF. CDR3 bases: TGTGCCAGCAGTCATGCAGGGAACTATGGCTACACCTTC.